The present entry profiles one T cell receptor beta chain with its context. The antigen is unknown. Some clones are missing from TCRdb's copy, which holds only in-frame ones; the method was immunoSEQ multiplex PCR. The sample lists 80,000 to 95,000 clones, approximately 95% occurring once. This specimen belongs to a study of siplizumab effects on memory and regulatory T cells. Overall study findings and caveats: Sequences that were alloreactive and traceable to unstimulated CD4+ memory cells were significantly reduced by siplizumab. To unstimulated subsets, only a minor fraction of alloreactive clones could be mapped. Proliferating Tregs from siplizumab cultures lacked functional confirmation of suppression. Memory cells seemed less diverse than naive T cells, which seemed major alloresponse contributors.

V dropped 0 bases and J dropped 6 bases, with 9 bases sitting between them. CDR1 SGHRS and CDR2 YFSETQ come from the germline V gene. This CDR3 region has 13 residues. The sample comprised CD8+ T cells sorted from blood. The rearrangement joins TRBV5-1 to TRBJ1-2, with D unresolved. The sequence came from a human donor in good health. In nucleotides, the CDR3 is TGCGCCAGCAGCTTGGCCATGAGCCATGGCTACACCTTC. Encoded protein: CASSLAMSHGYTF.